Shown below are 22 T cell receptor beta chains from a single sample sequenced in a study of blood T cell repertoires in COVID-19. Using immunoSEQ multiplex PCR, the repertoire was profiled, and TCRdb retains in-frame clones only, with some absent. The profile shows about 190,000 clones, around nine tenths of them singletons. Sequenced: peripheral blood. The receptors here all came from a man in his forties or fifties with acute or convalescent COVID-19.

V gene TRBV7-2 combines with J gene TRBJ2-7, with 8 bases that match TRBD1. Germline V gene data show CDR1 as SGHTA and CDR2 as FQGNSA. This CDR3 comprises 14 residues. V gave up 6 bases and J gave up 0 bases; unmatched junction bases: 4. The CDR3 protein is CASRDDRGSYEQYF. The CDR3, as DNA: TGTGCCAGCAGAGATGACAGGGGCTCCTACGAGCAGTACTTC.

V usage is TRBV28 and J usage is TRBJ1-1, with D unresolved. V was shortened by 3 bases and J by 0 bases, with 5 bases between the two germline ends. Germline lookup yields CDR1 MDHEN and CDR2 SYDVKM. The CDR3 has 13 residues. The CDR3 loop reads CASSFPVNTEAFF. CDR3 DNA: TGTGCCAGCAGTTTCCCGGTGAACACTGAAGCTTTCTTT.

The chain carries TRBV5-6 and TRBJ2-1, with TRBD2 matching 9 bases. Germline V gene sequence: CDR1 SGHDT, CDR2 YYEEEE. V lost 2 bases and J lost 8; bases outside the gene matches: 8. The CDR3 runs 15 residues. The DNA for the CDR3 is TGTGCCAGCAGCTTTGGCGGGGGGGCTTGGTATGAGCAGTTCTTC. This translates into CASSFGGGAWYEQFF.

The chain combines TRBV9 with TRBJ1-1; 7 nucleotides match TRBD1. Germline values: CDR1 SGDLS, CDR2 YYNGEE. CDR3 size: 13 residues. Unmatched junction bases numbered 6, after V lost 0 bases and J lost 10 bases. DNA of the CDR3: TGTGCCAGCAGCGTAGGACAGGGAATGACAGCTTTCTTT. Its protein is CASSVGQGMTAFF. Full variable domain (outside the CDR3, taken from reference TRBV9 and TRBJ1-1): DSGVTQTPKHLITATGQRVTLRCSPRSGDLSVYWYQQSLDQGLQFLIQYYNGEERAKGNILERFSAQQFPDLHSELNLSSLELGDSALYFCASSVGQGMTAFFGQGTRLTVV.

This chain connects TRBV9 to TRBJ1-6; unclear D gene. CDR3 length: 15 amino acids. Germline V CDR1 and CDR2: SGDLS, YYNGEE. Trimming removed 2 bases from V and 9 bases from J, with 15 bases in between. The CDR3 here is CASSVDMDLISPLHF. For the CDR3, the DNA is TGTGCCAGCAGCGTCGACATGGATCTAATTTCACCCCTCCACTTT.

V is TRBV18 and J is TRBJ2-7, with 7 nucleotides matching TRBD1. CDR1 is KGHSH and CDR2 is LQKENI in the germline V gene. The CDR3 spans 16 residues. J was trimmed by 7 bases and V by 0 bases; bases with no gene match: 12. The CDR3, as DNA: TGTGCCAGCTCACCACCGTACTCCGACAGGGAGAGGGAGCAGTACTTC. This translates into CASSPPYSDREREQYF.

The chain combines TRBV28 with TRBJ2-7; weak D call: TRBD2 (6 bases). Trimming shortened V by 6 bases and J by 1 base, and 13 bases separated the two germline ends. The germline V gene has CDR1 MDHEN and CDR2 SYDVKM. This CDR3 contains 14 residues. This CDR3 is CASRIHGTSYEQYF. In DNA, the CDR3 is TGTGCCAGCAGGATTCATGGGACTTCCTACGAGCAGTACTTC.

V usage is TRBV5-1 and J usage is TRBJ1-4; the D is unclear. Trimming shortened V by 0 bases and J by 5 bases, and 11 bases separated the two germline ends. The length of the CDR3 is 15 residues. Germline loops: CDR1 SGHRS, CDR2 YFSETQ. In nucleotides, the CDR3 is TGCGCCAGCAGCTTGGTACCGGGAGGCAATGAAAAACTGTTTTTT. Protein sequence: CASSLVPGGNEKLFF.

CDR3 DNA sequence: TGTGCCAGCTCACAGGGGTGGACCGGGGAGCTGTTTTTT. This codes for CASSQGWTGELFF. This chain links TRBV27 with TRBJ2-2, with 7 bases aligning to TRBD1. The CDR3 consists of 13 residues. Germline-derived CDR1 and CDR2 are MNHEY and SMNVEV (reference sequence). The ends lost 8 bases at V and 5 bases at J; junction bases unmatched: 5.

This clone showed up just a few times. The V and J genes are TRBV19 and TRBJ1-2, with TRBD1 matching 12 bases. In germline, CDR1 is LNHDA, CDR2 SQIVND (reference sequence). The CDR3 spans 18 residues. J gave up 4 bases and V 2 bases, and 11 bases lay outside the gene matches. The DNA of the CDR3 is TGTGCCAGTAGTATACGTTCGGGACAGGGGGCGCAGGGCTATGGCTACACCTTC. Encoded protein: CASSIRSGQGAQGYGYTF.

This clone was picked up one time. This rearrangement joins TRBV24-1 to TRBJ2-3; 8 bases map to TRBD2. CDR3 length: 14 amino acids. With V trimmed by 9 bases and J by 7 bases, 11 bases remained unmatched. The germline V gene encodes CDR1 KGHDR and CDR2 SFDVKD. CDR3 sequence: CATCIPGGRHTQYF. CDR3 sequence (DNA): TGTGCCACCTGTATTCCGGGGGGGCGACATACGCAGTATTTT.

This chain uses TRBV25-1 with TRBJ1-1, with D perhaps matching TRBD1 (6 bases). The CDR3 spans 13 residues. Trimming took off 7 bases at V and 6 bases at J, with 15 bases between the two ends. CDR1 is MGHDK, CDR2 SYGVNS, per germline. This CDR3 is CASTKGGIAEAFF. CDR3 nucleotide sequence: TGTGCCAGCACTAAGGGGGGGATCGCTGAAGCTTTCTTT.

J is TRBJ2-6 and V is TRBV5-3; D is perhaps TRBD1 (6 bases). TRBV5-3 is an open reading frame whose function is uncertain. Trimming left V 8 bases short and J 0 bases short, with 18 bases between. The length of the CDR3 is 17 residues. As DNA, the CDR3 is TGTGCCAGGAACCGGGACACACGTATCTCTGGGGCCAACGTCCTGACTTTC. Protein: CARNRDTRISGANVLTF.

The chain couples TRBV2 to TRBJ1-6; 7 bases agree with TRBD1. Germline V gives CDR1 SNHLY, CDR2 FYNNEI. The CDR3 contains 17 residues. J was trimmed by 7 bases and V by 6 bases; bases with no gene match: 15. This CDR3 is CASSTLRTGPLNSPLHF. The CDR3 nucleotides read TGTGCCAGCAGCACTCTCCGGACAGGCCCCCTCAATTCACCCCTCCACTTT.

This clone has a single count. V and J are TRBV30 and TRBJ1-2; D not resolved. Germline CDR1 reads GTSNPN; CDR2 reads SVGIG (reference sequence). Deletions cut 5 bases from V and 8 bases from J, with 12 bases between. The CDR3 contains 11 residues. CDR3 protein: CAWDLAGGYTF. CDR3 bases: TGTGCCTGGGACCTAGCCGGGGGCTACACCTTC.

J is TRBJ1-4 and V is TRBV19; weak D call: TRBD1 (6 bases). Germline V gene lookup returns CDR1 LNHDA and CDR2 SQIVND (reference sequence). CDR3 length: 15 amino acids. Trimming removed 5 bases from V and 3 bases from J, with 13 bases in between. The CDR3 region is CASSPAEGANEKLFF. CDR3 sequence (DNA): TGTGCCAGTAGTCCCGCCGAGGGGGCTAATGAAAAACTGTTTTTT.

The chain is built from TRBV27 and TRBJ2-7; D perhaps matches TRBD2 (6 bases). The CDR3 sequence is 14 residues long. Germline CDR1 MNHEY, CDR2 SMNVEV (reference sequence). The V end lost 7 bases, the J end lost 2 bases, and 15 bases lay between the germline ends. This CDR3 reads CASTPIGGTYEQYF. In DNA, the CDR3 is TGTGCCAGCACCCCCATCGGGGGTACCTACGAGCAGTACTTC.

The chain couples TRBV4-2 to TRBJ1-1; D is possibly TRBD1 (5 bases). This CDR3 comprises 16 residues. Germline CDR1 LGHNA, CDR2 YNFKEQ. Trimming shortened V by 4 bases and J by 3 bases, and 18 bases separated the two germline ends. DNA for the CDR3: TGTGCCAGCAGCCCCCAGCGGGGGGGGTGGGACACTGAAGCTTTCTTT. Translated: CASSPQRGGWDTEAFF.

This chain joins TRBV11-3 and TRBJ2-7; the match to TRBD1 covers 12 bases. V gave up 5 bases and J gave up 4 bases; unmatched junction bases: 3. This CDR3 has 14 residues. Germline CDR1 SGHNT, CDR2 YENEEA. CDR3 loop: CASSPGQGAYEQYF. The DNA for the CDR3 is TGTGCCAGCAGCCCGGGACAGGGGGCATACGAGCAGTACTTC.

The chain carries TRBV2 and TRBJ1-2, with D tentatively TRBD1 (5 bases). Germline V gene sequence: CDR1 SNHLY, CDR2 FYNNEI. This CDR3 region has 15 residues. Trimming cost V 6 bases and J 0 bases, with 14 bases left between them. The CDR3 spells CASRGIRGANYGYTF. The CDR3 nucleotides are TGTGCCAGCAGGGGAATTCGGGGGGCTAACTATGGCTACACCTTC.

The rearrangement joins TRBV23-1 to TRBJ2-4; 9 nucleotides match TRBD1. Being an ORF, TRBV23-1 has a function that is uncertain. The CDR3 runs 15 residues. The V segment lost 6 bases and the J segment 1 base; nucleotides outside the gene matches: 4. CDR3 DNA sequence: TGCGCCAGCAGAGGGACAGGGACCGCCAAAAACATTCAGTACTTC. It yields the protein CASRGTGTAKNIQYF.

The chain carries TRBV27 and TRBJ2-3, with a weak D call TRBD1 (6 bases). V lost 6 bases to trimming and J lost 6 bases, with 13 bases between them. There are 13 residues in the CDR3. The germline gives CDR1 MNHEY, CDR2 SMNVEV (reference sequence). In nucleotides, the CDR3 is TGTGCCAGCAGATTGGACAGAGCTGATACGCAGTATTTT. Protein sequence: CASRLDRADTQYF.